These T cell receptor beta chains were read from a single sample in a study of cytomegalovirus exposure and HLA in healthy donors. TCRdb's table, derived via immunoSEQ multiplex PCR, lists solely in-frame clones and lacks some. The sample has 170,000 or so clones, 75% to 80% seen once; the top ten hold around 3.1%. Sample: PBMCs. The receptors here all came from a woman in her 40s in good health and CMV-seronegative. CDR3s include the opening cysteine and the closing phenylalanine or tryptophan. Fields, in order: D gene, clone size, J gene, V gene, CDR3 protein, CDR3 DNA. A D gene is named only where the DNA matches it firmly. Only part of the rows carry a size: once, few, many, or a class if the clone is expanded.

D gene: NA; clone size: NA; J gene: TRBJ2-2; V gene: TRBV10-3; CDR3 protein: CAISPQGTGELFF; CDR3 DNA: TGTGCCATCAGCCCACAGGGTACCGGGGAGCTGTTTTTT
D gene: NA; clone size: NA; J gene: TRBJ1-5; V gene: TRBV4-2; CDR3 protein: CASSQDVTGNQPQHF; CDR3 DNA: TGTGCCAGCAGCCAAGATGTAACAGGGAATCAGCCCCAGCATTTT
D gene: NA; clone size: NA; J gene: TRBJ1-2; V gene: TRBV20-1; CDR3 protein: CGGARKSYTF; CDR3 DNA: TGCGGAGGTGCGAGGAAGAGCTACACCTTC
D gene: TRBD1; clone size: NA; J gene: TRBJ1-2; V gene: TRBV4-1; CDR3 protein: CASSQVTGGNGYTF; CDR3 DNA: TGCGCCAGCAGCCAAGTAACAGGGGGCAATGGCTACACCTTC
D gene: TRBD1; clone size: NA; J gene: TRBJ2-3; V gene: TRBV5-8; CDR3 protein: CASSLGTGLTDTQYF; CDR3 DNA: TGTGCCAGCAGCTTAGGGACAGGGCTTACAGATACGCAGTATTTT
D gene: NA; clone size: few; J gene: TRBJ1-3; V gene: TRBV27; CDR3 protein: CASSEGAGISGNTIYF; CDR3 DNA: TGTGCCAGCAGTGAAGGGGCGGGGATCTCTGGAAACACCATATATTTT
D gene: TRBD1; clone size: NA; J gene: TRBJ1-1; V gene: TRBV15; CDR3 protein: CATSNSQGVSTEAFF; CDR3 DNA: TGTGCCACCAGCAATTCACAGGGGGTTAGCACTGAAGCTTTCTTT
D gene: NA; clone size: NA; J gene: TRBJ1-2; V gene: TRBV7-9; CDR3 protein: CASSANRTANYGYTF; CDR3 DNA: TGTGCCAGCAGCGCAAACAGGACCGCTAACTATGGCTACACCTTC
D gene: TRBD1; clone size: few; J gene: TRBJ2-7; V gene: TRBV6-5; CDR3 protein: CASSWTGYEQYF; CDR3 DNA: TGTGCCAGCAGTTGGACAGGGTACGAGCAGTACTTC
D gene: NA; clone size: NA; J gene: TRBJ2-3; V gene: TRBV10-1; CDR3 protein: CASSDPGTDTQYF; CDR3 DNA: TGCGCCAGCAGTGATCCAGGCACAGATACGCAGTATTTT
D gene: NA; clone size: NA; J gene: TRBJ1-2; V gene: TRBV2; CDR3 protein: CASSEHQGSGYTF; CDR3 DNA: TGTGCCAGCAGTGAACATCAGGGATCAGGCTACACCTTC
D gene: NA; clone size: NA; J gene: TRBJ1-4; V gene: TRBV7-9; CDR3 protein: CASSLATGINEKLFF; CDR3 DNA: TGTGCCAGCAGCTTAGCAACAGGGATTAATGAAAAACTGTTTTTT